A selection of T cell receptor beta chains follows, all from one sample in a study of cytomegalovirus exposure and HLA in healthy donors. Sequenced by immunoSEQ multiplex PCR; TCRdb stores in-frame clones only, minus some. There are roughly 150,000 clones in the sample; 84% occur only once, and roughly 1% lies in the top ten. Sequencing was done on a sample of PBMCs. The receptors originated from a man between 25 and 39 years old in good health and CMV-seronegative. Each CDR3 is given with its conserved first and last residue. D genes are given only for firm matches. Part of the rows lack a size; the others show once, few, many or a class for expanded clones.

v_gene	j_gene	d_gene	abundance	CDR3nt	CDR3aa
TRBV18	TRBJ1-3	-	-	TGTGCCAGCTCACCACCCGGGGGGGCTCCCCCTGGAAACACCATATATTTT	CASSPPGGAPPGNTIYF
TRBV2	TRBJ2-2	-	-	TGTGCCAGCCTGCTCGGCGGGGAGCTGTTTTTT	CASLLGGELFF
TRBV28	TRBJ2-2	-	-	TGTGCCAGCAGTCCCAGGTGGACCGGGGAGCTGTTTTTT	CASSPRWTGELFF
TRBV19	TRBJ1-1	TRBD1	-	TGTGCCAGTAGTTCCACGGACAGGGGAATATTCAGTGAAGCTTTCTTT	CASSSTDRGIFSEAFF
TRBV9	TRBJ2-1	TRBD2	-	TGTGCCAGCAGCGTAGCCCCTAGCGGGGGGCACAATGAGCAGTTCTTC	CASSVAPSGGHNEQFF
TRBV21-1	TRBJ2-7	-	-	TGTGCCAGCAGCTCCTTTATGCCTAGCGGGGACAAAAGCTCCTACGAGCAGTACTTC	CASSSFMPSGDKSSYEQYF
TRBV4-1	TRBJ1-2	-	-	TGCGCCAGCAGCCAAGAGCGAGTCTATGGCTACACCTTC	CASSQERVYGYTF
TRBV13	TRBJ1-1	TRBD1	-	TGTGCCAGCAGCTTGGACAGGGGAAGAGTGAACACTGAAGCTTTCTTT	CASSLDRGRVNTEAFF
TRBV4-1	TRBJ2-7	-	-	TGCGCCAGCAGCCGAACAGGGATAATGGGGCCCTACGAGCAGTACTTC	CASSRTGIMGPYEQYF
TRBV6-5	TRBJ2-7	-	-	TGTGCCAGCAGTCCCCAACCGGACTACTACGAGCAGTACTTC	CASSPQPDYYEQYF
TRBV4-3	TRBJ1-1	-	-	TGCGCCAGCAGCCAGACAGGTGGAAACACTGAAGCTTTCTTT	CASSQTGGNTEAFF
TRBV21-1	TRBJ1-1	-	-	TGTGCCAGCAGCAACCAAAGTTATATGCGGCCGGCTTTCTTT	CASSNQSYMRPAFF
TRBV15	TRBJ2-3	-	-	TGTGCCACCAGCAGAGCCCCAGTTACAGATACGCAGTATTTT	CATSRAPVTDTQYF
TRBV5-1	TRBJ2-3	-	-	TGCGCCAGCAGCTTGGGGCAGGGGGGAGGCACAGATACGCAGTATTTT	CASSLGQGGGTDTQYF
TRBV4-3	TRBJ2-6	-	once	TGCGCCAGCAGCCAAAGAGGGTGGTCTGGGGCCAACGTCCTGACTTTC	CASSQRGWSGANVLTF
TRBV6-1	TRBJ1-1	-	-	TGTGCCAGCAGCCTAAAATTTAACACTGAAGCTTTCTTT	CASSLKFNTEAFF
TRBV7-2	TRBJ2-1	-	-	TGTGCCAGCAGCTCCTCCCCTGCGGGGGCGAGAAATGAGCAGTTCTTC	CASSSSPAGARNEQFF
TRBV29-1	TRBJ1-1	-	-	TGCAGCGTTCGGACAGACATGAACACTGAAGCTTTCTTT	CSVRTDMNTEAFF
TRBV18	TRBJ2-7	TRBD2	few	TGTGCCAGCTCACGGACTAGCGGTGCCCTCTACGAGCAGTACTTC	CASSRTSGALYEQYF
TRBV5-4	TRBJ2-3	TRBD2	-	TGTGCCAGCAGCTTGGCCGTTAACCCCACTAGCGGAAGACCAGATACGCAGTATTTT	CASSLAVNPTSGRPDTQYF
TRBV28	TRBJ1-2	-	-	TGTGCCAGCAGTTTCGGTCCCCATGGCTACACCTTC	CASSFGPHGYTF
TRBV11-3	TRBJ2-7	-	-	TGTGCCAGCAGCATCCGGACGGACATCCGCTACGAGCAGTACTTC	CASSIRTDIRYEQYF